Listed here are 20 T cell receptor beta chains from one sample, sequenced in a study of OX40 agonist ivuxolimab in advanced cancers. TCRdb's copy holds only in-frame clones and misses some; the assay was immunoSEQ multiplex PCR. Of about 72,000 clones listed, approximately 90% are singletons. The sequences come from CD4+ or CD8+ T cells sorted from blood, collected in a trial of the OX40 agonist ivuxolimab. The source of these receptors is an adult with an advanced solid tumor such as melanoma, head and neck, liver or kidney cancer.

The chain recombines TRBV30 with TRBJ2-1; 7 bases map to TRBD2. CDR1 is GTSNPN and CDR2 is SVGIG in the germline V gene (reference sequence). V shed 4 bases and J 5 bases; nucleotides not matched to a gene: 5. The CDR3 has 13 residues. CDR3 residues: CAWKGLSHNEQFF. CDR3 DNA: TGTGCCTGGAAGGGACTATCCCACAATGAGCAGTTCTTC. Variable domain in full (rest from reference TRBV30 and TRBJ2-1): SQTIHQWPATLVQPVGSPLSLECTVEGTSNPNLYWYRQAAGRGLQLLFYSVGIGQISSEVPQNLSASRPQDRQFILSSKKLLLSDSGFYLCAWKGLSHNEQFFGPGTRLTVL.

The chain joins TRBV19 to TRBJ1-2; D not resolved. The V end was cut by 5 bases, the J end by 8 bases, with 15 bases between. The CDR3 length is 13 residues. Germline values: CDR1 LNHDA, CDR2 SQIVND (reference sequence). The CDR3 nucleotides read TGTGCCAGTAGTTTGGCCCATGACGGCGGCTACACCTTC. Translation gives CASSLAHDGGYTF.

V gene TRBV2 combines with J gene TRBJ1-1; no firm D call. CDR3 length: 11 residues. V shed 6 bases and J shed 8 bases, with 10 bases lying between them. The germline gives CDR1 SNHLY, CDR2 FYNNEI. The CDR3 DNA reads TGTGCCAGCAGCGAGTCGTTGGAAGCTTTCTTT. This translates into CASSESLEAFF.

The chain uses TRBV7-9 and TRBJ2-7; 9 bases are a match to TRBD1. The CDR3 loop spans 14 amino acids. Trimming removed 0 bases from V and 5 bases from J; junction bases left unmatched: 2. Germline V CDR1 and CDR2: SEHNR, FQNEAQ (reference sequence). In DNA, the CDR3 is TGTGCCAGCAGCTTAGCCGGGACAGGGAACGAGCAGTACTTC. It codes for CASSLAGTGNEQYF.

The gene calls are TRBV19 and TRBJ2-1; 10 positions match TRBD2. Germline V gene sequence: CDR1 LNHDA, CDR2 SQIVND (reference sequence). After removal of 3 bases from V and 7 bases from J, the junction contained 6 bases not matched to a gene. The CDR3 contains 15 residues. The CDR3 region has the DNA TGTGCCAGTAGTATGCCTAGCGGGAGTCGGAATGAGCAGTTCTTC. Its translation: CASSMPSGSRNEQFF.

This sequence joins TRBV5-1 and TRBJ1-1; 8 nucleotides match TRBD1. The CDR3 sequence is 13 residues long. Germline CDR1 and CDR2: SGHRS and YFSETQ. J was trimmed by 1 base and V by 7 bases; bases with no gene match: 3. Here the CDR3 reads CASRGTGNTEAFF. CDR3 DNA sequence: TGCGCCAGCCGCGGGACAGGGAACACTGAAGCTTTCTTT.

The CDR3 is CASSLATGTRMYEQYF. The CDR3 DNA reads TGTGCCAGCAGCTTAGCAACCGGGACTAGAATGTACGAGCAGTACTTC. This rearrangement joins TRBV11-2 to TRBJ2-7, with 8 bases that match TRBD2. There are 16 residues in the CDR3. From germline, CDR1 is SGHAT and CDR2 FQNNGV. With V trimmed by 1 base and J by 4 bases, 9 bases remained unmatched.

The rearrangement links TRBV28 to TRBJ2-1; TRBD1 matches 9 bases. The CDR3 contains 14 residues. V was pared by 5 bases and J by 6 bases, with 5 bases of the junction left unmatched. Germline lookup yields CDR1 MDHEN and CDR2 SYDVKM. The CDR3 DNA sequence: TGTGCCAGCAGTACGGGACAGGGTTTCAATGAGCAGTTCTTC. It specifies CASSTGQGFNEQFF.

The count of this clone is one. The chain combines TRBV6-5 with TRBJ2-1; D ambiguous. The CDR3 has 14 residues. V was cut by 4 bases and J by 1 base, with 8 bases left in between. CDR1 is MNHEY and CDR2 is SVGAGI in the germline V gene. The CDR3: CASSSPRSYNEQFF. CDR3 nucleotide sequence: TGTGCCAGCAGTTCACCCCGATCCTACAATGAGCAGTTCTTC.

The CDR3 DNA is TGCGCCAGCAGCTTGGTTCAGGACGCCTATGGCTACACCTTC. This encodes CASSLVQDAYGYTF. The chain links TRBV5-1 to TRBJ1-2; D remains unclear. This CDR3 has 14 amino acids. Trimming removed 0 bases at V and 4 bases at J, with 10 bases between. CDR1 is SGHRS and CDR2 is YFSETQ in the germline V gene.

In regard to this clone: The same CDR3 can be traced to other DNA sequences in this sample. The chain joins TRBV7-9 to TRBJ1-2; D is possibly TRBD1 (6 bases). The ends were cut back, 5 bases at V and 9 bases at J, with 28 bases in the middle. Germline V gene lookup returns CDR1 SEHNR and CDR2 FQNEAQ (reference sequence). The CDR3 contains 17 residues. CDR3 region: CASSVTGTYEGTQSYTF. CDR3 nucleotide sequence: TGTGCCAGCAGCGTTACCGGGACATACGAAGGAACGCAAAGCTACACCTTC.

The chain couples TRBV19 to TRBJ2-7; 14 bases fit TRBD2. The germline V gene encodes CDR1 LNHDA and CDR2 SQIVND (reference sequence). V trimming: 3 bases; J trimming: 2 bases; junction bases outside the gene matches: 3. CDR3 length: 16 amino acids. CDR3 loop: CASSMGLAGAPYEQYF. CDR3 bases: TGTGCCAGTAGTATGGGACTAGCGGGAGCCCCCTACGAGCAGTACTTC. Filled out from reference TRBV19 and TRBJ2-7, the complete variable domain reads DGGITQSPKYLFRKEGQNVTLSCEQNLNHDAMYWYRQDPGQGLRLIYYSQIVNDFQKGDIAEGYSVSREKKESFPLTVTSAQKNPTAFYLCASSMGLAGAPYEQYFGPGTRLTVT.

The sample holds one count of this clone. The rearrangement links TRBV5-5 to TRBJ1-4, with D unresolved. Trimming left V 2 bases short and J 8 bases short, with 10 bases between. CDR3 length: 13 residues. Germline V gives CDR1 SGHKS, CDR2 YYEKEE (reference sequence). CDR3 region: CASSLTGREKLFF. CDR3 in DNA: TGTGCCAGCAGCTTAACGGGAAGAGAAAAACTGTTTTTT.

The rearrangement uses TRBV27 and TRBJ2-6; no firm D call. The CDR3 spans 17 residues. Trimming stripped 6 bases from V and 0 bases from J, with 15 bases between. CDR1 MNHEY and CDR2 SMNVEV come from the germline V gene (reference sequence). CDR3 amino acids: CASSTTGWGSGANVLTF. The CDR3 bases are TGTGCCAGCAGCACCACGGGTTGGGGCTCTGGGGCCAACGTCCTGACTTTC.

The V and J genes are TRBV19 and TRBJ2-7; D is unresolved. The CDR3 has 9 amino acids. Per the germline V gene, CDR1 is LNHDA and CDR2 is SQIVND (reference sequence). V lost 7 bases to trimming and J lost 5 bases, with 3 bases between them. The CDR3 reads CASINEQYF. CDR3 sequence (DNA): TGTGCCAGTATAAACGAGCAGTACTTC.

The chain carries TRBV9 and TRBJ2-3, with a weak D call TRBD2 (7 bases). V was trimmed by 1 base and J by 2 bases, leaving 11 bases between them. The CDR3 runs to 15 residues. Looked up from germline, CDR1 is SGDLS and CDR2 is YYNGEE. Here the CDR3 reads CASSVWGGSTDTQYF. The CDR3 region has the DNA TGTGCCAGCAGCGTATGGGGGGGCTCCACAGATACGCAGTATTTT.

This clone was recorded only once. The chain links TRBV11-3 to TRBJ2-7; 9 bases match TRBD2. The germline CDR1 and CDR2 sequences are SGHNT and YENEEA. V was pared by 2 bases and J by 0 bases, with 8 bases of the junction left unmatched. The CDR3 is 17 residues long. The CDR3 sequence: CASSLPSGRQSSYEQYF. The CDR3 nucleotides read TGTGCCAGCAGCTTACCCAGCGGGAGGCAAAGCTCCTACGAGCAGTACTTC.

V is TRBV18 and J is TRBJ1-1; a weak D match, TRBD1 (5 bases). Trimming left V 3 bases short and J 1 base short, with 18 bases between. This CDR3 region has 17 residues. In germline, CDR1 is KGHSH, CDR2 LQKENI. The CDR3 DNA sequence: TGTGCCAGCTCACCTATGATCGGGGCTGGAGGGAACACTGAAGCTTTCTTT. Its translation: CASSPMIGAGGNTEAFF.

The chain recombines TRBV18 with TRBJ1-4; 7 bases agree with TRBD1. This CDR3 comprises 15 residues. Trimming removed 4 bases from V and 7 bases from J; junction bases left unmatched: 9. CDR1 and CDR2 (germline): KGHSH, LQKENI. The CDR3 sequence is CASSREGGEVEKLFF. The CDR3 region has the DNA TGTGCCAGCTCACGAGAAGGGGGCGAAGTTGAAAAACTGTTTTTT.

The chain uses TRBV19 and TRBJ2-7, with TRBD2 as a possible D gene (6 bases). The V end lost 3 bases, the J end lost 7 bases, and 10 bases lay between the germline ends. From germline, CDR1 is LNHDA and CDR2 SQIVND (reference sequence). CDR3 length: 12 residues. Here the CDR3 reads CASSISGREQYF. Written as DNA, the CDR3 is TGTGCCAGTAGTATCTCGGGGAGGGAGCAGTACTTC.